Listed below are T cell receptor beta chains from one sample, sequenced in a study of identical twins. TCRdb re-called the 5' RACE reads with MiXCR, one entry per CDR3 protein. The table records roughly 690,000 distinct CDR3 sequences, approximately 6.1% of them present only once. Sequencing input: naive T cells sorted from blood. These receptors all stem from a man between 18 and 35 years old in good health. CDR3s leave out the opening cysteine and the closing phenylalanine or tryptophan. Fields, in order: J gene, V gene, CDR3 protein.

j_call: TRBJ1-1; v_call: TRBV7-9; cdr3_aa: ASDVGDRDTEAF
j_call: TRBJ1-5; v_call: TRBV5-1; cdr3_aa: ASSLGTGTWPQH
j_call: TRBJ1-1; v_call: TRBV7-6; cdr3_aa: ASSLIAALNTEAF
j_call: TRBJ1-2; v_call: TRBV7-9; cdr3_aa: ASSYTGRYGYT
j_call: TRBJ2-7; v_call: TRBV3-1; cdr3_aa: ASSQGLAGGPSYEQY
j_call: TRBJ2-5; v_call: TRBV3-1; cdr3_aa: ASSHETSFQY
j_call: TRBJ2-7; v_call: TRBV3-1; cdr3_aa: ASSPELGRPYEQY
j_call: TRBJ2-7; v_call: TRBV29-1; cdr3_aa: SVPGIDKQY
j_call: TRBJ2-3; v_call: TRBV29-1; cdr3_aa: SVAGDYTDTQY
j_call: TRBJ2-5; v_call: TRBV14; cdr3_aa: ASSPRALGTQY